The 8 T cell receptor beta chains below were found in one sample sequenced in a study of blood T cell repertoires in COVID-19. Repertoires were generated with immunoSEQ multiplex PCR, while TCRdb's copy carries only in-frame clones and drops some. Among over 200,000 clones, around 84% were seen once, and the ten largest hold around 15%. Sequenced: PBMCs or T cells enriched from blood (not recorded which). These receptors were obtained from a man between 18 and 29 years old who had recovered from COVID-19.

V usage is TRBV30 and J usage is TRBJ2-7, with D unclear. V lost 2 bases and J 1 base, leaving 6 bases between the germline ends. The CDR3 runs to 12 residues. CDR1 is GTSNPN and CDR2 is SVGIG in the germline V gene (reference sequence). This CDR3 reads CAWSPGSYEQYF. In DNA, the CDR3 is TGTGCCTGGAGTCCGGGTTCCTACGAGCAGTACTTC.

The chain employs TRBV28 and TRBJ1-1; possible D gene TRBD1, 6 bases. The CDR3 covers 16 residues. Germline V CDR1 and CDR2: MDHEN, SYDVKM. V lost 4 bases to trimming and J lost 3 bases, with 18 bases between them. CDR3 region: CASSSGGALRDTEAFF. The CDR3 region has the DNA TGTGCCAGCAGTTCGGGGGGGGCCCTCAGGGACACTGAAGCTTTCTTT.

V and J are TRBV7-2 and TRBJ1-2; 9 nucleotides align to TRBD1. CDR1 is SGHTA and CDR2 is FQGNSA in the germline V gene. J gave up 4 bases and V 0 bases, and 12 bases lay outside the gene matches. This CDR3 has 18 amino acids. The CDR3 nucleotides are TGTGCCAGCAGCTTAGCGGTCGGGACAGGGTTCTTTGGCTATGGCTACACCTTC. Translation: CASSLAVGTGFFGYGYTF.

The chain uses TRBV28 and TRBJ1-6; TRBD1 is a possible D gene (5 bases). In germline, CDR1 is MDHEN, CDR2 SYDVKM. The CDR3 totals 15 residues. V dropped 5 bases and J dropped 7 bases, with 15 bases sitting between them. The chain's CDR3 is CASSPGGTKNSPLHF. CDR3 nucleotides: TGTGCCAGCAGTCCTGGGGGGACTAAAAATTCACCCCTCCACTTT.

This rearrangement joins TRBV19 to TRBJ1-1; D is unclear. The V end was cut by 4 bases, the J end by 4 bases, with 10 bases between. Germline CDR1 is LNHDA and CDR2 is SQIVND (reference sequence). This CDR3 contains 13 residues. In DNA form, the CDR3 reads TGTGCCAGTAGTACGGCAGGATTCACTGAAGCTTTCTTT. It specifies CASSTAGFTEAFF.

The V call is TRBV19, the J call TRBJ2-1, with a tentative D call TRBD1 (7 bases). Trimming removed 4 bases at V and 5 bases at J, with 12 bases between. CDR1 and CDR2 from the germline V gene are LNHDA and SQIVND (reference sequence). The CDR3 is made up of 14 amino acids. The CDR3 DNA is TGTGCCAGTAGTACCACAGGGGAGGACAATGAGCAGTTCTTC. This codes for CASSTTGEDNEQFF.

This chain uses TRBV28 with TRBJ2-3, with 7 positions matching TRBD2. Germline V gene data show CDR1 as MDHEN and CDR2 as SYDVKM. The CDR3 sequence is 14 residues long. Trimming at V came to 4 bases and at J to 4 bases, leaving 5 bases not matched to a gene. This chain's CDR3 is CASSYGRIADTQYF. The CDR3 nucleotides read TGTGCCAGCAGTTACGGGAGGATTGCAGATACGCAGTATTTT. The full variable domain, rest sourced from reference TRBV28 and TRBJ2-3, is DVKVTQSSRYLVKRTGEKVFLECVQDMDHENMFWYRQDPGLGLRLIYFSYDVKMKEKGDIPEGYSVSREKKERFSLILESASTNQTSMYLCASSYGRIADTQYFGPGTRLTVL.

This clone was observed a single time. V is TRBV18 and J is TRBJ1-2, with D possibly being TRBD1 (6 bases). This CDR3 region has 14 residues. CDR1 is KGHSH and CDR2 is LQKENI in the germline V gene. With 5 bases removed from V and 3 bases from J, the gap between germline ends came to 13 bases. The CDR3 region is CASSVRGTDYGYTF. In DNA, the CDR3 is TGTGCCAGCTCAGTGAGGGGGACGGACTATGGCTACACCTTC.